The rows below give T cell receptor beta chains drawn from one sample of a study of T cells in Graves' hyperthyroidism and ophthalmopathy. One entry per CDR3 protein, called by TCRdb with MiXCR from the multiplex PCR reads. Of fewer than 350,000 distinct CDR3 sequences in the sample, approximately 13% are singletons; the top ten hold 7.9%. Sequencing input: blood. The receptors originated from a woman aged 35 to 49 with Graves' hyperthyroidism. The CDR3 runs from the conserved cysteine through the conserved F or W. D genes are given only for firm matches. Clone sizes are given selectively: once, few, many, or a class where the clone is expanded.

TRBV13	few	TRBJ2-2	NA	CASQLRPLTGELFF	TGTGCCAGTCAGCTTAGACCCCTCACCGGGGAGCTGTTTTTT
TRBV6-6	many	TRBJ1-6	NA	CASSYPETNSPLHF	TGTGCCAGCAGTTACCCGGAAACCAATTCACCCCTCCACTTT
TRBV12-3/TRBV12-4	many	TRBJ1-5	TRBD1	CASSFRTGGYQPQHF	TGTGCCAGCAGTTTCCGTACAGGGGGCTATCAGCCCCAGCATTTT
TRBV6-1	NA	TRBJ2-7	TRBD1	CASSSGQLTSYEQYF	TGTGCCAGCAGTTCGGGACAGCTAACATCCTACGAGCAGTACTTC
TRBV29-1	many	TRBJ1-4	NA	CSVEDRGATNEKLFF	TGCAGCGTTGAAGATCGGGGCGCAACTAATGAAAAACTGTTTTTT
TRBV30	many	TRBJ2-5	NA	CAWSVHQGDQETQYF	TGTGCCTGGAGTGTACACCAGGGAGACCAAGAGACCCAGTACTTC
TRBV6-1	many	TRBJ1-5	NA	CASSGTGLRPQHF	TGTGCCAGCAGTGGTACAGGGTTACGGCCCCAGCATTTT
TRBV3-1	many	TRBJ1-6	NA	CASSQEELKSPLHF	TGTGCCAGCAGCCAAGAGGAACTGAAATCACCCCTCCACTTT
TRBV7-6	many	TRBJ1-2	TRBD1	CASSPGTGYGYTF	TGTGCCAGCAGCCCGGGGACAGGCTATGGCTACACCTTC
TRBV7-8	many	TRBJ2-1	NA	CASSLIIRGRRTNEQFF	TGTGCCAGCAGCTTAATCATTCGTGGGAGGAGGACCAATGAGCAGTTCTTC
TRBV6-1	once	TRBJ2-3	TRBD1	CASSEDGTGGTDTQYF	TGTGCCAGCAGTGAAGACGGGACAGGCGGGACAGATACGCAGTATTTT
TRBV19	NA	TRBJ1-5	NA	CASSIRGYQPQHF	TGTGCCAGTAGTATTCGAGGGTATCAGCCCCAGCATTTT
TRBV7-9	few	TRBJ2-2	NA	CASSPGRASTGELFF	TGTGCCAGCAGCCCGGGACGGGCGAGCACCGGGGAGCTGTTTTTT
TRBV18	NA	TRBJ1-1	NA	CASSPPNRGVTEAFF	TGTGCCAGCTCACCACCGAACCGGGGGGTTACTGAAGCTTTCTTT
TRBV12-3/TRBV12-4	many	TRBJ1-2	TRBD1	CASSHRTGGVYGYTF	TGTGCCAGCAGTCATCGGACAGGGGGCGTCTATGGCTACACCTTC
TRBV20-1	many	TRBJ1-4	TRBD1	CSAQTGVMRGLFF	TGCAGTGCCCAGACAGGGGTAATGAGGGGACTGTTTTTT
TRBV3-1	many	TRBJ2-5	TRBD1	CASSPGTGVEETQYF	TGTGCCAGCAGCCCCGGGACAGGTGTCGAAGAGACCCAGTACTTC
TRBV2	NA	TRBJ2-6	NA	CASIRGLRDPQPTF	TGTGCCAGCATTAGGGGACTCCGAGACCCTCAGCCCACTTTC
TRBV2	many	TRBJ2-1	NA	CASSDGGGSYNEQFF	TGTGCCAGCAGTGATGGCGGAGGCTCCTACAATGAGCAGTTCTTC
TRBV7-3	many	TRBJ1-2	NA	CASSFLGGRGYTF	TGTGCCAGCAGCTTCCTCGGGGGCCGAGGCTACACCTTC
TRBV5-1	few	TRBJ2-7	NA	CASSTGLGAYEQYF	TGCGCCAGCAGTACCGGGCTCGGGGCCTACGAGCAGTACTTC
TRBV11-1	many	TRBJ2-7	TRBD2	CASSKGPSGGAYEQYF	TGTGCCAGCAGCAAGGGACCTAGCGGGGGCGCCTACGAGCAGTACTTC